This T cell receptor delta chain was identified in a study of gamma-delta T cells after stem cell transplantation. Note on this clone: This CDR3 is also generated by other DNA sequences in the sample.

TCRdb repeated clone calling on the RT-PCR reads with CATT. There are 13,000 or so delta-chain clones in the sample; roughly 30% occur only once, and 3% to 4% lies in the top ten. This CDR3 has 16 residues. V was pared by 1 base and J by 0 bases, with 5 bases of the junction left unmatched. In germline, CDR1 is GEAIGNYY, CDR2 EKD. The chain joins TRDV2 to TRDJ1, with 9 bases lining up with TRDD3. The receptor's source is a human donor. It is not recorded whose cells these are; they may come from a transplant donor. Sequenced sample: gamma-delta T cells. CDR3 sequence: CACDTGGIPDTDKLIF. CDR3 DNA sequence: TGTGCCTGTGACACGGGGGGGATACCTGACACCGATAAACTCATCTTT.